Below, 9 T cell receptor beta chains from the same sample are listed, as sequenced in a study of blood T cells in healthy people across ages. A second PCR, run for about 6 to 11 cycles, used a sample-barcoded 5' primer plus a J-beta primer mix. TCRdb ran MiXCR on the 5' RACE reads and lists one entry per CDR3 protein. The table includes roughly 2 million distinct CDR3 sequences, 49% detected once. Sample: blood. The receptors shown here come from a woman between 35 and 50 years old in good health.

The genes are TRBV7-2 and TRBJ2-5, with D perhaps TRBD1 (8 bases). The V gene's germline CDR1 is SGHTA and CDR2 FQGNSA. V gave up 5 bases and J gave up 5 bases, with 21 bases separating them. CDR3 length: 16 residues. The CDR3 coding sequence is TGTGCCAGCAGCGTGACAGGGGAGGGGGAAGAGGAGACCCAGTACTTC. As protein: CASSVTGEGEEETQYF.

This clonotype showed up just a few times. This chain uses TRBV4-3 with TRBJ2-7; D is undetermined. The V end was cut by 3 bases, the J end by 1 base, with 16 bases between. The CDR3 totals 16 residues. Germline V gene sequence: CDR1 LGHNA, CDR2 YSLEER. The CDR3 DNA is TGCGCCAGCAGCCACAAGGACGGACCAGTATCCTACGAGCAGTACTTC. It translates to CASSHKDGPVSYEQYF.

V gene TRBV6-5 combines with J gene TRBJ2-4; the D gene is possibly TRBD1 (6 bases). Germline V gene sequence: CDR1 MNHEY, CDR2 SVGAGI. CDR3 size: 13 residues. V dropped 10 bases and J dropped 3 bases, with 13 bases sitting between them. CDR3 in DNA: TGTGCCACCAGGGGCGGCGGCAAAAACATTCAGTACTTC. Translating it yields CATRGGGKNIQYF.

This clonotype was found a few times. The chain recombines TRBV20-1 with TRBJ2-5; TRBD1 agrees at 10 bases. Per germline, CDR1 DFQATT and CDR2 SNEGSKA (reference sequence). The CDR3 is made up of 15 amino acids. Losses at the gene ends were 5 bases for V and 5 bases for J; bases not matched to a gene: 11. The CDR3 loop reads CSAPPGTGVRETQYF. The CDR3 nucleotides read TGCAGTGCTCCACCCGGGACAGGGGTTCGTGAGACCCAGTACTTC.

The chain couples TRBV20-1 to TRBJ2-7; TRBD1 agrees at 10 bases. This CDR3 is built from 15 residues. J lost 0 bases, V lost 3 bases, and 5 bases had no gene match. Germline lookup yields CDR1 DFQATT and CDR2 SNEGSKA (reference sequence). This chain's CDR3 is CSASSRQGASYEQYF. The CDR3 DNA reads TGCAGTGCTAGTAGTCGACAGGGGGCCTCCTACGAGCAGTACTTC.

J is TRBJ1-5 and V is TRBV24-1; 9 nucleotides match TRBD1. The CDR3 has 15 residues. Germline CDR1 is KGHDR and CDR2 is SFDVKD. After removal of 3 bases from V and 3 bases from J, the junction contained 2 bases not matched to a gene. Written as DNA, the CDR3 is TGTGCCACCAGTGATCGGACAGGGGCCAATCAGCCCCAGCATTTT. Its protein is CATSDRTGANQPQHF.

CDR3 residues: CASSTTGTSGGAEAKNIQYF. CDR3 DNA sequence: TGTGCCAGCAGCACCACCGGGACTAGCGGGGGGGCCGAAGCCAAAAACATTCAGTACTTC. This chain links TRBV7-9 with TRBJ2-4, with 16 nucleotides matching TRBD2. The germline V gene has CDR1 SEHNR and CDR2 FQNEAQ (reference sequence). The CDR3 totals 20 residues. The junction had 10 bases not matched to a gene; V was cut back by 5 bases and J by 0 bases. Using reference TRBV7-9 and TRBJ2-4 for the parts outside the CDR3, the full variable domain is DTGVSQNPRHKITKRGQNVTFRCDPISEHNRLYWYRQTLGQGPEFLTYFQNEAQLEKSRLLSDRFSAERPKGSFSTLEIQRTEQGDSAMYLCASSTTGTSGGAEAKNIQYFGAGTRLSVL.

The V and J genes are TRBV11-2 and TRBJ1-4; 11 bases map to TRBD1. V gave up 1 base and J gave up 10 bases; unmatched junction bases: 5. The length of the CDR3 is 15 residues. Germline values: CDR1 SGHAT, CDR2 FQNNGV. The CDR3 sequence is CASSLGGQGAGKLFF. The DNA of the CDR3 is TGTGCCAGCAGCTTAGGTGGACAGGGGGCGGGAAAACTGTTTTTT.

V is TRBV7-2 and J is TRBJ2-7; TRBD2 agrees at 7 bases. The CDR3 has 15 residues. The V gene end was trimmed by 4 bases and the J gene end by 1 base; junction bases not matched to a gene: 7. Germline V CDR1 and CDR2: SGHTA, FQGNSA. This CDR3 reads CASSSRTSRSYEQYF. The DNA for the CDR3 is TGTGCCAGCAGCTCCAGGACTAGTCGGTCCTACGAGCAGTACTTC.